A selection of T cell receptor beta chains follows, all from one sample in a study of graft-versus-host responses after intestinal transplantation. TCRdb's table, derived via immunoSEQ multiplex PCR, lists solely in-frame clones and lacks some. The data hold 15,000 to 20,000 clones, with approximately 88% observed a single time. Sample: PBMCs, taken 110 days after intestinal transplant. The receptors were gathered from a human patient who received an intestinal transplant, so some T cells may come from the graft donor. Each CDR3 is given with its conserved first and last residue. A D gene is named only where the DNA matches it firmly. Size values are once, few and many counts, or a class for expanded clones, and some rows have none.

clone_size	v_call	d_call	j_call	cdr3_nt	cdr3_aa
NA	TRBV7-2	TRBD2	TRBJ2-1	TGTGCCAGCAGCTCCATAGCGGGAGCGGAAAATGAGCAGTTCTTC	CASSSIAGAENEQFF
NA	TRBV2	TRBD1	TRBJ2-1	TGTGCCAGCAGTGACCCGGACAGGCGCTCCTACAATGAGCAGTTCTTC	CASSDPDRRSYNEQFF
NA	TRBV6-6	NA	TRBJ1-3	TGTGCCAGCAGTTACTCAGCGGAGGGAAACACCATATATTTT	CASSYSAEGNTIYF
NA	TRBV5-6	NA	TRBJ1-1	TGTGCCAGCAGCTTTTGGGAGAACACTGAAGCTTTCTTT	CASSFWENTEAFF
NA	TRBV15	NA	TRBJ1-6	TGTGCCACCAGCTTCGGCAGGGATAATTCACCCCTCCACTTT	CATSFGRDNSPLHF
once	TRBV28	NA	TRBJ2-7	TGTGCCAGCAGTTTATTTGGTGTCTCCTACGAGCAGTACTTC	CASSLFGVSYEQYF
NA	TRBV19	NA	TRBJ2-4	TGTGCCAGTAGTATAGACGGTGGAGCCAAAAACATTCAGTACTTC	CASSIDGGAKNIQYF
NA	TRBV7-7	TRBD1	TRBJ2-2	TGTGCCAGCAGCTTAGACAGGGGCACCGGGGAGCTGTTTTTT	CASSLDRGTGELFF
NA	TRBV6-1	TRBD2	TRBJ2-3	TGTGCCCGCAGTGAAGAACTGGGGCGGGGGGGCGGCACAGATACGCAGTATTTT	CARSEELGRGGGTDTQYF
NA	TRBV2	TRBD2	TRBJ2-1	TGTGCCAGCACCGCACTAGCGGGATACAATGAGCAGTTCTTC	CASTALAGYNEQFF
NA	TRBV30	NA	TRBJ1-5	TGTGCCTGGAGTCTTCAGGGATATAGCAATCAGCCCCAGCATTTT	CAWSLQGYSNQPQHF
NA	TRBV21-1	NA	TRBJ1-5	TGTGCCAGCAGCACGGGACAGGGGGATCAGCCCCAGCATTTT	CASSTGQGDQPQHF
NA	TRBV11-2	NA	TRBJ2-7	TGTGCCAGCAGCTTTCGAGACGGCACCTACTACGAGCAGTACTTC	CASSFRDGTYYEQYF
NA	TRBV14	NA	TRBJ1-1	TGTGCCAGCAGGGGACTTGGGGCTAAGGGTTTTGAAGCTTTCTTT	CASRGLGAKGFEAFF
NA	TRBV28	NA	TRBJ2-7	TGTGCCAGCAGTTTCCCCCAGGGGTCTTCCTACGAGCAGTACTTC	CASSFPQGSSYEQYF
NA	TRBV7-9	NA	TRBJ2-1	TGTGCCAGCAGCTTACCGGGACCGACCTACAATGAGCAGTTCTTC	CASSLPGPTYNEQFF
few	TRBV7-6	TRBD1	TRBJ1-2	TGTGCCAGCAGCTTAGCCGGGACAGGGGTCTATGGCTACACCTTC	CASSLAGTGVYGYTF
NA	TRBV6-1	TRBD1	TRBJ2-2	TGTGCCAGCACTCCGACAGGGGACACCGGGGAGCTGTTTTTT	CASTPTGDTGELFF
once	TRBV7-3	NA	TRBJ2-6	TGTGCCAGCAGCCCCCTTGGGCTCTCTGGGGCCAACGTCCTGACTTTC	CASSPLGLSGANVLTF
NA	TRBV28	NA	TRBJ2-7	TGTGCCAGCAGTTTACGCTGGGGGCGGTCCTACGAGCAGTACTTC	CASSLRWGRSYEQYF
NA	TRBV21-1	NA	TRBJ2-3	TGTGCCAGCAGCAAAGGGGCGGGAGGAAGCACAGATACGCAGTATTTT	CASSKGAGGSTDTQYF
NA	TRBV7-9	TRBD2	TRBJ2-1	TGTGCCAGCAGCTTAGGCTGGGTAGCGGGAGGATACAATGAGCAGTTCTTC	CASSLGWVAGGYNEQFF
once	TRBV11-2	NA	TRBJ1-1	TGTGCCTCAGGGAACACTGAAGCTTTCTTT	CASGNTEAFF
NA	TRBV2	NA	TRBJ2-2	TGTGCCAGCAGTGAAACGCCAGCCAACACCGGGGAGCTGTTTTTT	CASSETPANTGELFF
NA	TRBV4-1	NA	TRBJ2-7	TGCGCCAGCAGCCAAGAACCCGGGCCGGGTTCCGAGCAGTACTTC	CASSQEPGPGSEQYF
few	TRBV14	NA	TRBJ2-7	TGTGCCAGCAGCCAAGACGGAGAGGGCCAGTACTTC	CASSQDGEGQYF
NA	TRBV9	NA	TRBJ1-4	TGTGCCAGCAGCGTAGGAACTAATGAAAAACTGTTTTTT	CASSVGTNEKLFF
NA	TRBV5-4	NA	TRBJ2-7	TGTGCCAGCAGCTGGAAACGGGGCAGCTACGAGCAGTACTTC	CASSWKRGSYEQYF
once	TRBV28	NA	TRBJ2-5	TGTGCCAGCGCATCGGGACTTTCGATACCCAAGACCCAGTACTTC	CASASGLSIPKTQYF
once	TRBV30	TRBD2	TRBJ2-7	TGTGCCTGTTCTAGCGGGTCCTACGAGCAGTACTTC	CACSSGSYEQYF
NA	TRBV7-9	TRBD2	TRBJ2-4	TGTGCCAGCACCTCGGGAGGGTGGGGATCCAAAAACATTCAGTACTTC	CASTSGGWGSKNIQYF
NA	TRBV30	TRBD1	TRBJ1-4	TGTGCCTGGAGTACTCCAGGGGGCGACGATGAAAAACTGTTTTTT	CAWSTPGGDDEKLFF
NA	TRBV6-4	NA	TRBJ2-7	TGTGCCAGCAGAAACCGGCGACCGCACTCCTACGAGCAGTACTTC	CASRNRRPHSYEQYF
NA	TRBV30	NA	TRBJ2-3	TGTGCCTGGAGTGCAGGGTACCGTGACACAGATACGCAGTATTTT	CAWSAGYRDTDTQYF